This T cell receptor beta chain appears in the sequencing data of a study of cytomegalovirus exposure and HLA in healthy donors. Study-wide findings and caveats: A later analysis showed that HLA-associated TCR beta chains had undergone more clonal expansion than equally common others. Several of the most significant clusters were apparently associated with common viral pathogens in a later analysis.

This clone has just a few counts. Its antigen is not known. Germline V gene data show CDR1 as MNHEY and CDR2 as SMNVEV (reference sequence). V lost 7 bases to trimming and J lost 3 bases, with 16 bases between them. The CDR3 totals 14 residues. The primer mix had 60 Vbeta and 13 Jbeta primers. Assay: immunoSEQ multiplex PCR; the TCRdb copy retains only in-frame clones and omits some. The table has some 150,000 clones, around 79% seen once. The source of this sequence is a man aged 40-55 years in good health and CMV-seronegative. The chain joins TRBV27 to TRBJ2-7; D might be TRBD1 (6 bases). Specimen: PBMCs. CDR3 nucleotide sequence: TGTGCCAGCATCAAGCAGGGACAAAACTACGAGCAGTACTTC. Translated: CASIKQGQNYEQYF.